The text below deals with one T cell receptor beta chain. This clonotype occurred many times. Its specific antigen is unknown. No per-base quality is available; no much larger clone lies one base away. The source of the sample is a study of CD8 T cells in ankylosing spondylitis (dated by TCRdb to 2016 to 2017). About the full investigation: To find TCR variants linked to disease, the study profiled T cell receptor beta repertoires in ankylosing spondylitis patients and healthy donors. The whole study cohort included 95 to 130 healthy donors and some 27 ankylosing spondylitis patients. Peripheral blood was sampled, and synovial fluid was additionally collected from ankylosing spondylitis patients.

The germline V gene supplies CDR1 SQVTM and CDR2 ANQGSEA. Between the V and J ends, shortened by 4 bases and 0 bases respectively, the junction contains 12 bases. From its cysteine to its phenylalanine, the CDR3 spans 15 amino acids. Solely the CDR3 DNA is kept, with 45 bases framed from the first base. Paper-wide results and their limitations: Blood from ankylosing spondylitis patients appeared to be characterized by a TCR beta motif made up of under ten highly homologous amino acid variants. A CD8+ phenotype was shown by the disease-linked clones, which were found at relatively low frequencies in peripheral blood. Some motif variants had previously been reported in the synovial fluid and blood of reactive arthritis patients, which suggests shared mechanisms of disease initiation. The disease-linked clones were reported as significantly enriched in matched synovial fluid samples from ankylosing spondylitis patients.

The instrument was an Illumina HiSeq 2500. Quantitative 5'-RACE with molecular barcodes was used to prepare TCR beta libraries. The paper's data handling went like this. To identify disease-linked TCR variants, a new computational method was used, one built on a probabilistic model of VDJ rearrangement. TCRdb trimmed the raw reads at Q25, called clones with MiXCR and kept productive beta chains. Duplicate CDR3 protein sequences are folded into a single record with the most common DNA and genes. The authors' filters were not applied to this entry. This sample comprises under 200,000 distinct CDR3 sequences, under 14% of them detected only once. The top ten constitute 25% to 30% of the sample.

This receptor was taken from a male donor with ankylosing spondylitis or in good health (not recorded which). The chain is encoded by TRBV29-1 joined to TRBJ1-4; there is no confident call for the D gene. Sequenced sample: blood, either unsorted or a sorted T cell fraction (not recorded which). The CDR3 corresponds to CSVGTGLSTNEKLFF. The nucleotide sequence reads TGCAGCGTTGGGACGGGGTTATCAACTAATGAAAAACTGTTTTTT.